This TCR beta chain was recorded in a study of cytomegalovirus exposure and HLA in healthy donors. Overall study context: Both the 120 validation repertoires and the approximately 670 first-cohort repertoires used the same platform, as reported by a later analysis.

The ends lost 4 bases at V and 10 bases at J; junction bases unmatched: 15. The CDR3 extends over 16 amino acids. Per germline, CDR1 SGHAT and CDR2 FQNNGV. Assay: immunoSEQ multiplex PCR; the TCRdb copy retains only in-frame clones and omits some. Of hundreds of thousands of clones listed, roughly 87% are singletons. This chain uses TRBV11-2 with TRBJ1-4, with TRBD1 matching 7 bases. The receptor was derived from a young man in good health and CMV-seropositive. Input material: PBMCs. DNA for the CDR3: TGTGCCAGCAGCTCACCTAGGAGACAAGGACAGGCAAAACTGTTTTTT. Protein: CASSSPRRQGQAKLFF.